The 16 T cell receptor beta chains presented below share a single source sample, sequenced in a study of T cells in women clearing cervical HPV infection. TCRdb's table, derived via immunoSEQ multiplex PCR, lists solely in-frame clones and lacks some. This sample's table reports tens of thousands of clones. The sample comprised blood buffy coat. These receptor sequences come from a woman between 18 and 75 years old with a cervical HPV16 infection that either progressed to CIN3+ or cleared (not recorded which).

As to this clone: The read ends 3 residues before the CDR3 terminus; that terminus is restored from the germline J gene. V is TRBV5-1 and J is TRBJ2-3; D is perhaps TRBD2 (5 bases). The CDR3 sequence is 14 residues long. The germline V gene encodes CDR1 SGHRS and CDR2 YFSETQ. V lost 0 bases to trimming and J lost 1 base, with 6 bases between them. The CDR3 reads CASSLDGGTDTQYF. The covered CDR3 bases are TGCGCCAGCAGCTTGGACGGGGGCACAGATACG.

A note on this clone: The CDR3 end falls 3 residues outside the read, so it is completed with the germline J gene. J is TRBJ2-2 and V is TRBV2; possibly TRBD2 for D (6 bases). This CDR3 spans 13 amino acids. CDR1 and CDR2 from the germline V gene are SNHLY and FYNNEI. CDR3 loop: CASSEVRDSPLFF. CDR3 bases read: TGTGCCAGCAGTGAGGTGCGGGATTCACCG.

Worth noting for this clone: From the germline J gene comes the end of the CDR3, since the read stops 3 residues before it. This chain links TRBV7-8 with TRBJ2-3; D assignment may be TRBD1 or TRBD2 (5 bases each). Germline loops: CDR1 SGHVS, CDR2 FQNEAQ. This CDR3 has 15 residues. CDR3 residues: CASSSRARGNRTQYF. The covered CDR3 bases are TGTGCCAGCAGCTCCCGAGCGAGGGGCAATAGGACG. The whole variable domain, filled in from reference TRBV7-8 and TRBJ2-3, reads GAGVSQSPRYKVAKRGQDVALRCDPISGHVSLFWYQQALGQGPEFLTYFQNEAQLDKSGLPSDRFFAERPEGSVSTLKIQRTQQEDSAVYLCASSSRARGNRTQYFGPGTRLTVL.

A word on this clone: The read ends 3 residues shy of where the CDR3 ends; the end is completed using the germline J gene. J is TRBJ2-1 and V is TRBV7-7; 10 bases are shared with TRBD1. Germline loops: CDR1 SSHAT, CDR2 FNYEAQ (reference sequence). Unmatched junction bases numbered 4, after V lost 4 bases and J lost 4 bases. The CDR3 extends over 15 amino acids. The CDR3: CASSSGQGIYNEQFF. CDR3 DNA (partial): TGTGCCAGCAGCTCGGGACAGGGGATATACAATGAG.

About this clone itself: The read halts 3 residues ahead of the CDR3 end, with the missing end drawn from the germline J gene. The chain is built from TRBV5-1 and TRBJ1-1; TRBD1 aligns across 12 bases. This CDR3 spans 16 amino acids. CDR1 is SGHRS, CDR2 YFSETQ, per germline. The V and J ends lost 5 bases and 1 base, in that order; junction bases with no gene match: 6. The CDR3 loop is CASRDRDRGQNTEAFF. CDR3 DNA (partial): TGCGCCAGCAGGGACCGGGACAGGGGGCAGAACACTGAA.

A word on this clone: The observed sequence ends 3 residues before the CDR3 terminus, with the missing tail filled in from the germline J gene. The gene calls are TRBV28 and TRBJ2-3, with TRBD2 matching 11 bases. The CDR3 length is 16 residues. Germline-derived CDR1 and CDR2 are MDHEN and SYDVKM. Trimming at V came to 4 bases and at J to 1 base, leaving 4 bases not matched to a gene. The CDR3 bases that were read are TGTGCCAGCAGTTCTACTAGCGGGAGCGGCACAGATACG. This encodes CASSSTSGSGTDT. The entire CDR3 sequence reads CASSSTSGSGTDTQYF.

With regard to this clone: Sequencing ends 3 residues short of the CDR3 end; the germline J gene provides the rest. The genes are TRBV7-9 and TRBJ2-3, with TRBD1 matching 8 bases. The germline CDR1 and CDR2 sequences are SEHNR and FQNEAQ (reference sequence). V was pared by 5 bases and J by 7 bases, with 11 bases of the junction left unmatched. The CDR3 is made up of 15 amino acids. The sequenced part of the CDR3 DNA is TGTGCCAGCAGCACCCCGGGACAGGTCCTTTATACG. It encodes CASSTPGQVLYT. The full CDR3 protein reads CASSTPGQVLYTQYF.

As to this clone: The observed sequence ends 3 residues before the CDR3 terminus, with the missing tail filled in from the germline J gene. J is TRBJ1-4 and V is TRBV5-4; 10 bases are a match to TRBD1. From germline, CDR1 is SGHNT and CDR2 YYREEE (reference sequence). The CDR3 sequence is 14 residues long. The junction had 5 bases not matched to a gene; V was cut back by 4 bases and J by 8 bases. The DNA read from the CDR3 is TGTGCCAGCAGCCTGGGACAGGGGCGGGAAAAA. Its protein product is CASSLGQGREK. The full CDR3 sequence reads CASSLGQGREKLFF.

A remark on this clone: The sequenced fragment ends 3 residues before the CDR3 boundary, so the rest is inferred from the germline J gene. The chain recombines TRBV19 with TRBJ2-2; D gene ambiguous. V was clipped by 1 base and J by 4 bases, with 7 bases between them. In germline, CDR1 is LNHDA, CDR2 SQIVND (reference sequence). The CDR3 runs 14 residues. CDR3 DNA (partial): TGTGCCAGTAGTATAGGTAGGGCCACCGGGGAG. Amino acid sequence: CASSIGRATGE. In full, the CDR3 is CASSIGRATGELFF.

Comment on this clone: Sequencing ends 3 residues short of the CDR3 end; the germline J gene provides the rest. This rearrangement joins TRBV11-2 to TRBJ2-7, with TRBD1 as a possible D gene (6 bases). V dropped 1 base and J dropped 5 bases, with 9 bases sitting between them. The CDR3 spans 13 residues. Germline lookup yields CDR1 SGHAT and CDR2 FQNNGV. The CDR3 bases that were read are TGTGCCAGCAGCTTAGGGGGACATGACGAG. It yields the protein CASSLGGHDE. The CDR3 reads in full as CASSLGGHDEQYF. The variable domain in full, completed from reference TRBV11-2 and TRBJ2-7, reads EAGVAQSPRYKIIEKRQSVAFWCNPISGHATLYWYQQILGQGPKLLIQFQNNGVVDDSQLPKDRFSAERLKGVDSTLKIQPAKLEDSAVYLCASSLGGHDEQYFGPGTRLTVT.

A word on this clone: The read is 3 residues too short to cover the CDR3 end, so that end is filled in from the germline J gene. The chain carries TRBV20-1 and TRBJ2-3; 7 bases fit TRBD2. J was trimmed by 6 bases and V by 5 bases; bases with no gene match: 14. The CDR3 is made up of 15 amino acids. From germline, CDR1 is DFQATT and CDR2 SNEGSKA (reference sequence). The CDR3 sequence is CSAPLRGGPWDTQYF. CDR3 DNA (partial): TGCAGTGCTCCCCTAAGGGGAGGGCCGTGGGATACG.

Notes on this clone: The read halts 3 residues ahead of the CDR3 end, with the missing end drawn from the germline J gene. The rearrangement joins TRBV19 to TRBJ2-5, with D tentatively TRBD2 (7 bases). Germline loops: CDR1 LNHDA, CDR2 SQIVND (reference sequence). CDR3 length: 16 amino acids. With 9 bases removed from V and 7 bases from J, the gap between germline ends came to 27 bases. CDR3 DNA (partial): TGTGCCAGCGCAGAGGGGGTAGGGGGGGGCCTATGGACC. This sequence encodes CASAEGVGGGLWT. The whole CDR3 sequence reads CASAEGVGGGLWTQYF.

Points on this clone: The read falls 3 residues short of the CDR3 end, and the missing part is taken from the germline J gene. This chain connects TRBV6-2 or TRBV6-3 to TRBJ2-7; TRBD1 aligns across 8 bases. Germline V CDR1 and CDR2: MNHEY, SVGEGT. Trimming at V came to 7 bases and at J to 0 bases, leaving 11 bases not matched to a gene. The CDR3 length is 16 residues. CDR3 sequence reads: CASKHSGGAISYEQYF. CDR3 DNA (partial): TGTGCCAGCAAGCATTCAGGGGGCGCAATCTCCTACGAG.

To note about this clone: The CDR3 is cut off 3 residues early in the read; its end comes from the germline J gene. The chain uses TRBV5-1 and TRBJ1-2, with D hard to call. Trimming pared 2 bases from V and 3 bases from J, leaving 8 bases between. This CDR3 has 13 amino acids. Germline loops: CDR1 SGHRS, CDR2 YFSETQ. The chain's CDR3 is CASSLGRDYGYTF. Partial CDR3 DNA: TGCGCCAGCAGCTTAGGGCGAGACTATGGC.

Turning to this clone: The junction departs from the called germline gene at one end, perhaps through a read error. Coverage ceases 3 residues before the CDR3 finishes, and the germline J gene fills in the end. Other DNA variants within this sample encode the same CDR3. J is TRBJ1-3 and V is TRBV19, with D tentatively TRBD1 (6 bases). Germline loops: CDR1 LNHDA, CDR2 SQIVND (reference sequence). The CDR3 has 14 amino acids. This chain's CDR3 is CASRDTGTRNTIYF. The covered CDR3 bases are TGTGCCAGTAGGGATACAGGGACGAGAAACACA.

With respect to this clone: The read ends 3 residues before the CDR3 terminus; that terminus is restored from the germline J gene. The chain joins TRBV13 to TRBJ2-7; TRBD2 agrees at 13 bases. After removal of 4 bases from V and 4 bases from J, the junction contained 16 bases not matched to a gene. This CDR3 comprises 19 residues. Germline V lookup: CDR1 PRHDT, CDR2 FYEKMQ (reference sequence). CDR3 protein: CASSSQTSGRAFSIYEQYF. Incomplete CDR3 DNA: TGTGCCAGCAGCTCCCAAACTAGCGGGAGGGCCTTCTCTATATACGAG.